This T cell receptor (beta chain) was documented in a study of blood T cell repertoires in COVID-19. At the level of the study: Samples representing acute and convalescent COVID-19 were sourced from the United States, Italy and Spain. In each case, the material was cDNA or gDNA derived from T cells, B-cell-depleted T cells, or PBMCs.

TCRdb's table, derived via immunoSEQ multiplex PCR, lists solely in-frame clones and lacks some. Here the sample spans around 470,000 clones, about 88% being singletons. Followed over time, Seattle patients had been enrolled while infection was active. CDR3 length: 15 residues. The germline V gene encodes CDR1 LNHDA and CDR2 SQIVND (reference sequence). Trimming pared 5 bases from V and 4 bases from J, leaving 14 bases between. This clone was detected a few times. The V and J genes are TRBV19 and TRBJ2-2; TRBD2 is a possible D gene (5 bases). This TCR derives from a man between 18 and 29 years old with COVID-19, enrolled during active disease. The specimen was peripheral blood. CDR3: CASSDYPLTTGELFF. As DNA, the CDR3 is TGTGCCAGTAGTGACTACCCACTTACCACCGGGGAGCTGTTTTTT.